One T cell receptor (beta chain) is described in this entry. Its target is not known. This specimen belongs to a study of T cell repertoires in cytomegalovirus infection. TCRdb passed the reads through MiXCR, listing each CDR3 protein once. This sample has under 350,000 distinct CDR3 sequences, with less than 25% found just once. V trimming: 6 bases; J trimming: 13 bases; junction bases outside the gene matches: 12. The CDR3 contains 14 residues. The germline V gene encodes CDR1 MDHEN and CDR2 SYDVKM. The specimen comprised cultured PBMCs, sampled from culture after CMV antigen stimulation. The TCR originated in a human donor in good health (CMV status not recorded). Some clones in this sample may be carry-over from other donors' samples. The V gene is TRBV28, the J gene TRBJ1-6; 7 bases line up with TRBD1. In DNA form, the CDR3 reads TGTGCCAGCAGCCCAGGGAGGGGGCGTCGGCCCCTCCACTTT. It is translated as CASSPGRGRRPLHF.